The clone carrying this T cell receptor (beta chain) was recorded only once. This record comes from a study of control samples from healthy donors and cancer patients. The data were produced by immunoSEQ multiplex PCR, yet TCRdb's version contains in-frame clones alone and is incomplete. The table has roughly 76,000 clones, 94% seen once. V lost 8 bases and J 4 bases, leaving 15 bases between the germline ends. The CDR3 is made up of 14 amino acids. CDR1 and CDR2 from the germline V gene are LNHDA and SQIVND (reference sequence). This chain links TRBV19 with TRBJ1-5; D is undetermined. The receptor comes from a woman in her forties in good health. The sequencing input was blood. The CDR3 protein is CASRRYSGNQPQHF. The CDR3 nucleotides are TGTGCCAGTCGACGGTACTCGGGGAATCAGCCCCAGCATTTT.